This T cell receptor (beta chain) was sequenced in a study of siplizumab effects on memory and regulatory T cells. The study's findings and limits: Naive T cells seemed more diverse than memory cells; they also seemed major alloresponse contributors. Alloreactive sequences traceable to unstimulated CD4+ memory cells were significantly reduced by siplizumab.

This clone was found once. Antigen unknown. The repertoire was sequenced with immunoSEQ multiplex PCR; TCRdb's copy has only in-frame clones and lacks some. The sample holds approximately 94,000 clones, around 93% seen once. V was pared by 1 base and J by 4 bases, with 10 bases of the junction left unmatched. The length of the CDR3 is 16 residues. The germline gives CDR1 SQVTM, CDR2 ANQGSEA. The sample was non-Treg CD4+ T cells sorted from blood. This TCR derives from a human donor in good health. The rearrangement links TRBV29-1 to TRBJ1-2; 9 nucleotides line up with TRBD1. As DNA, the CDR3 is TGCAGCGTTGAAGGGACAGGGGAAGGTGAAATCTATGGCTACACCTTC. Its translation is CSVEGTGEGEIYGYTF.